A single sample gave rise to the 23 T cell receptor beta chains below, sequenced in a study of T cell repertoires in cytomegalovirus infection. The antigens of these receptors remain unknown. TCRdb re-called the reads through MiXCR, storing one row per CDR3 protein. Of about 700,000 distinct CDR3 sequences in the sample, 30% to 40% were seen once. Source: cultured PBMCs, taken from culture after CMV antigen stimulation. These receptors all come from a human donor in good health (CMV status not recorded). Some clones in this sample may be carry-over from other donors' samples.

This clonotype was counted a few times. This chain links TRBV6-1 with TRBJ1-6; D is perhaps TRBD1 (6 bases). The germline V gene encodes CDR1 MNHNS and CDR2 SASEGT. The V and J ends lost 4 bases and 10 bases respectively, with 14 bases between them. The CDR3 has 14 amino acids. The CDR3 is CASSVYRERSPLHF. The CDR3, as DNA: TGTGCCAGCAGTGTTTACAGGGAACGCTCACCCCTCCACTTT.

V gene TRBV27 combines with J gene TRBJ2-1; 10 bases are a match to TRBD2. From germline, CDR1 is MNHEY and CDR2 SMNVEV (reference sequence). V shed 5 bases, J shed 2 bases, and the junction held 6 bases outside the gene matches. This CDR3 spans 16 amino acids. As DNA, the CDR3 is TGTGCCAGCAGTGCTAGCGGGAGTCTCGCCTACAATGAGCAGTTCTTC. Translated: CASSASGSLAYNEQFF.

This clonotype was seen more than once but under ten times. One junction end disagrees with the germline gene, perhaps due to a read error. This chain links TRBV2 with TRBJ2-7; D is unclear. CDR1 and CDR2 from the germline V gene are SNHLY and FYNNEI. This CDR3 region has 11 residues. CDR3 amino acids: CSTRVSYEQYF. In DNA form, the CDR3 reads TGCTCTACTCGGGTCTCCTACGAGCAGTACTTC. Together with reference TRBV2 and TRBJ2-7, the CDR3 gives the full variable domain: EPEVTQTPSHQVTQMGQEVILRCVPISNHLYFYWYRQILGQKVEFLVSFYNNEISEKSEIFDDQFSVERPDGSNFTLKIRSTKLEDSAMYFCSTRVSYEQYFGPGTRLTVT.

This clonotype turned up a few times. The chain combines TRBV7-2 with TRBJ2-1; D unresolved. The CDR3 runs to 13 residues. From germline, CDR1 is SGHTA and CDR2 FQGNSA. Trimming took 1 base from V and 5 from J, leaving 6 bases between them. CDR3 region: CASSLDPNNEQFF. The CDR3 DNA reads as TGTGCCAGCAGCTTAGATCCAAACAATGAGCAGTTCTTC.

There are a few counts of this clonotype. The chain has TRBV11-2 and TRBJ2-1; 8 bases are a match to TRBD1. Germline V gives CDR1 SGHAT, CDR2 FQNNGV. The junction had 14 bases not matched to a gene; V was cut back by 1 base and J by 0 bases. CDR3 length: 20 residues. CDR3 residues: CASSLGVVMGQASSYNEQFF. In DNA, the CDR3 is TGTGCCAGCAGCTTAGGTGTAGTTATGGGACAGGCGAGCTCCTACAATGAGCAGTTCTTC.

There are a few counts of this clonotype. This sequence joins TRBV6-2 or TRBV6-3 and TRBJ2-7; D uncertain. Germline values: CDR1 MNHEY, CDR2 SVGEGT. Trimming stripped 7 bases from V and 1 base from J, with 11 bases between. The CDR3 has 13 residues. The CDR3 DNA reads TGTGCCAGCAATGGCGGCCTTTCCTACGAGCAGTACTTC. Residues: CASNGGLSYEQYF.

The chain uses TRBV7-9 and TRBJ2-2, with 13 bases lining up with TRBD2. J gave up 3 bases and V 4 bases, and 2 bases lay outside the gene matches. The CDR3 is made up of 16 amino acids. CDR1 and CDR2 (germline): SEHNR, FQNEAQ (reference sequence). The CDR3 DNA is TGTGCCAGCAGCTCAGGGACTAGCGGGGACACCGGGGAGCTGTTTTTT. It translates to CASSSGTSGDTGELFF.

This clonotype has a handful of counts. V gene TRBV11-2 combines with J gene TRBJ1-1, with 8 bases lining up with TRBD1. Per germline, CDR1 SGHAT and CDR2 FQNNGV. The CDR3 spans 14 residues. V dropped 5 bases and J dropped 4; count of bases not matched to a gene: 6. The CDR3 coding sequence is TGTGCCAGCAGCCCCGACAGGGGATTCACTGAAGCTTTCTTT. Protein: CASSPDRGFTEAFF.

This clonotype was observed a handful of times. J is TRBJ2-5 and V is TRBV6-7; D is unclear. TRBV6-7 is an ORF; its function is uncertain. The CDR3 spans 18 residues. The ends were cut back, 3 bases at V and 2 bases at J, with 22 bases in the middle. The CDR3 DNA reads as TGTGCCAGCAGTTATTTGCGAGAGGCTAGACCGGCTCAAGAGACCCAGTACTTC. Translated: CASSYLREARPAQETQYF.

Only a few counts were recorded for this clonotype. The chain has TRBV7-9 and TRBJ2-6; 9 bases are shared with TRBD1. The V gene's germline CDR1 is SEHNR and CDR2 FQNEAQ (reference sequence). The CDR3 spans 19 residues. The ends lost 2 bases at V and 0 bases at J; junction bases unmatched: 8. The CDR3 region has the DNA TGTGCCAGCAGCTTAACGCGGGGACAGGGCCCCTCTGGGGCCAACGTCCTGACTTTC. This gives the protein CASSLTRGQGPSGANVLTF.

This chain joins TRBV7-9 and TRBJ1-1; perhaps TRBD1 as D (6 bases). The CDR3 covers 14 residues. The V and J ends lost 4 bases and 4 bases respectively, with 13 bases between them. Germline CDR1 and CDR2: SEHNR and FQNEAQ (reference sequence). The CDR3, as DNA: TGTGCCAGCAGCTCCCTCGGGGGCCCCACTGAAGCTTTCTTT. Residues: CASSSLGGPTEAFF.

This clonotype was observed a few times. The chain employs TRBV7-9 and TRBJ1-1; D gene ambiguous. Germline CDR1 SEHNR, CDR2 FQNEAQ (reference sequence). The germline V and J ends were trimmed by 7 bases and 6 bases, with 15 bases remaining between them. The CDR3 loop spans 13 amino acids. The CDR3 spells CASTHFKAAEAFF. The CDR3 DNA reads TGTGCCAGCACCCATTTTAAGGCGGCTGAAGCTTTCTTT.

Details on this clonotype: At one end the junction does not follow the germline gene, possibly because of a read error. The rearrangement joins TRBV2 to TRBJ1-1, with D unclear. This CDR3 region has 12 residues. Germline lookup yields CDR1 SNHLY and CDR2 FYNNEI. CDR3 sequence (DNA): TGTGCCAGCTACGGGCAGAACCCTGAAGCTTTCTTT. Translated, it gives CASYGQNPEAFF.

This clonotype was seen a handful of times. The chain has TRBV7-2 and TRBJ2-5, with D unresolved. The CDR3 length is 13 residues. CDR1 and CDR2 from the germline V gene are SGHTA and FQGNSA. The V end was cut by 4 bases, the J end by 5 bases, with 11 bases between. CDR3 residues: CASSSVNRETQYF. The CDR3 DNA follows: TGTGCCAGCAGCTCCGTCAATCGGGAGACCCAGTACTTC. Full variable domain (rest looked up from reference TRBV7-2 and TRBJ2-5): GAGVSQSPSNKVTEKGKDVELRCDPISGHTALYWYRQSLGQGLEFLIYFQGNSAPDKSGLPSDRFSAERTGGSVSTLTIQRTQQEDSAVYLCASSSVNRETQYFGPGTRLLVL.

This clonotype has only a few counts. The chain is built from TRBV2 and TRBJ2-1; the match to TRBD2 covers 9 bases. Germline V lookup: CDR1 SNHLY, CDR2 FYNNEI. J was trimmed by 7 bases and V by 6 bases; bases with no gene match: 10. The CDR3 loop spans 15 amino acids. DNA for the CDR3: TGTGCCAGCAGGGACACCGGGACTAGCTTTAATGAGCAGTTCTTC. Translation gives CASRDTGTSFNEQFF.

This clonotype was picked up a small number of times. V and J are TRBV28 and TRBJ2-2, with D maybe TRBD1 (6 bases). V lost 0 bases and J lost 4, with 9 bases in between. This CDR3 spans 15 amino acids. Germline V CDR1 and CDR2: MDHEN, SYDVKM. Here the CDR3 DNA reads TGTGCCAGCAGTTTATGGGACAGAAGCACCGGGGAGCTGTTTTTT. Translating it yields CASSLWDRSTGELFF.

In its sample, this clonotype was seen a few times. The V and J genes are TRBV7-2 and TRBJ2-1; D gene unclear. The CDR3 contains 12 residues. V lost 2 bases and J 12 bases, leaving 11 bases between the germline ends. CDR1 is SGHTA, CDR2 FQGNSA, per germline. The CDR3 region is CASSLPGPGQFF. CDR3 in DNA: TGTGCCAGCAGCTTACCGGGCCCCGGGCAGTTCTTC.

Ten or more counts support this clonotype. The chain carries TRBV7-2 and TRBJ2-2; D possibly corresponds to TRBD2 (5 bases). Trimming cost V 0 bases and J 0 bases, with 8 bases left between them. This CDR3 spans 16 amino acids. The V gene's germline CDR1 is SGHTA and CDR2 FQGNSA. This CDR3 reads CASSLALAANTGELFF. The CDR3 DNA sequence: TGTGCCAGCAGCTTAGCGCTAGCCGCGAACACCGGGGAGCTGTTTTTT.

The chain combines TRBV3-1 with TRBJ2-2, with D perhaps being TRBD1 or TRBD2 (5 bases each). Trimming cost V 3 bases and J 5 bases, with 13 bases left between them. The CDR3 sequence is 15 residues long. Germline values: CDR1 LGHDT, CDR2 YNNKEL (reference sequence). DNA of the CDR3: TGTGCCAGCAGCCATGCCGGGACGACAACCGGGGAGCTGTTTTTT. Translation gives CASSHAGTTTGELFF.

The chain is built from TRBV7-2 and TRBJ2-7, with 9 nucleotides matching TRBD1. The V gene's germline CDR1 is SGHTA and CDR2 FQGNSA. The V gene end was trimmed by 8 bases and the J gene end by 0 bases; junction bases not matched to a gene: 11. The CDR3 extends over 16 amino acids. The CDR3 loop reads CASPLLQGATSYEQYF. CDR3 bases: TGTGCCAGCCCCTTGCTACAGGGGGCGACCTCCTACGAGCAGTACTTC.

This clonotype was seen a few times. The V call is TRBV7-8, the J call TRBJ2-3, with D perhaps TRBD2 (5 bases). Germline CDR1 SGHVS, CDR2 FQNEAQ. Trimming pared 0 bases from V and 3 bases from J, leaving 19 bases between. The CDR3 covers 18 residues. For the CDR3, the DNA is TGTGCCAGCAGCTTAGCGAGGTCTAGAGAGAGCGGTACAGATACGCAGTATTTT. Residues: CASSLARSRESGTDTQYF.

The rearrangement links TRBV20-1 to TRBJ2-4; no clear D gene. From germline, CDR1 is DFQATT and CDR2 SNEGSKA (reference sequence). Trimming pared 3 bases from V and 6 bases from J, leaving 15 bases between. CDR3 size: 14 residues. In DNA form, the CDR3 reads TGCAGTGCTAGCGGCACCTTGGCGTCAAACATTCAGTACTTC. It encodes CSASGTLASNIQYF.

The CDR3 is CASSLDTYTEAFF. DNA for the CDR3: TGTGCCAGCAGTTTAGACACCTACACTGAAGCTTTCTTT. This chain links TRBV6-2 or TRBV6-3 with TRBJ1-1, with D unresolved. Germline V gene sequence: CDR1 MNHEY, CDR2 SVGEGT. This CDR3 contains 13 residues. The ends were cut back, 4 bases at V and 3 bases at J, with 9 bases in the middle.